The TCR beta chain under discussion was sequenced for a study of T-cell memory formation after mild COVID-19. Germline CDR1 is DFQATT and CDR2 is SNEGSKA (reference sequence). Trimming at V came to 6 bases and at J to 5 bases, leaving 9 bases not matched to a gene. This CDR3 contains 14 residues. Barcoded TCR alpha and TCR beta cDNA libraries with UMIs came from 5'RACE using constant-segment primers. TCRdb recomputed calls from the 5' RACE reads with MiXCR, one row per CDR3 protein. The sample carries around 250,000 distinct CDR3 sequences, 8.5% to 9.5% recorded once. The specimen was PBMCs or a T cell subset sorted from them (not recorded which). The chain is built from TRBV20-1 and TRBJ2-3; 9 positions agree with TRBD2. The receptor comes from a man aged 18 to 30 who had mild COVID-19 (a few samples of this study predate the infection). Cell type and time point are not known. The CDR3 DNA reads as TGCAGTGCCCGGCGGGGGGGGCCGGAAGATACGCAGTATTTT. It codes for CSARRGGPEDTQYF.